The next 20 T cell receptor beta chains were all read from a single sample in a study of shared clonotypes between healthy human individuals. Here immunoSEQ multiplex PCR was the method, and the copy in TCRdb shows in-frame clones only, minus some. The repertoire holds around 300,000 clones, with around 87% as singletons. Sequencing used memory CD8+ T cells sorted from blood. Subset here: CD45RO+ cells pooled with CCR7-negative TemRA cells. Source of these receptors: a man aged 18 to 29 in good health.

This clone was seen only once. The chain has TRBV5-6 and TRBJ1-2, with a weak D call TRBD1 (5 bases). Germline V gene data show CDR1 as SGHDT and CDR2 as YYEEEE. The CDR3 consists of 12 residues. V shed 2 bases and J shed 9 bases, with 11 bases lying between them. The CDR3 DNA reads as TGTGCCAGCAGCTTTATGGAGGGGAGCTACACCTTC. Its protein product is CASSFMEGSYTF.

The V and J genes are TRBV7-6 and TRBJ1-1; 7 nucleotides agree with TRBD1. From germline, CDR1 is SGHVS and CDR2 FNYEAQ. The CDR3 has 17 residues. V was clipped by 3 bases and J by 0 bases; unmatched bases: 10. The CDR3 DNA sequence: TGTGCCAGCAGCTTTACATTCCACAGGGGATTGAACACTGAAGCTTTCTTT. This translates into CASSFTFHRGLNTEAFF. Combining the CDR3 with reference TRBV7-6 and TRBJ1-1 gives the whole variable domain GAGVSQSPRYKVTKRGQDVALRCDPISGHVSLYWYRQALGQGPEFLTYFNYEAQQDKSGLPNDRFSAERPEGSISTLTIQRTEQRDSAMYRCASSFTFHRGLNTEAFFGQGTRLTVV.

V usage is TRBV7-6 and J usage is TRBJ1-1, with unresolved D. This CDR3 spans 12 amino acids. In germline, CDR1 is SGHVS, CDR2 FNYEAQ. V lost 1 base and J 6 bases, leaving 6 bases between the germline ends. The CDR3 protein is CASSLGTAEAFF. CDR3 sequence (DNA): TGTGCCAGCAGCTTAGGAACAGCTGAAGCTTTCTTT. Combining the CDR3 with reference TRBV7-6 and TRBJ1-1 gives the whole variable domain GAGVSQSPRYKVTKRGQDVALRCDPISGHVSLYWYRQALGQGPEFLTYFNYEAQQDKSGLPNDRFSAERPEGSISTLTIQRTEQRDSAMYRCASSLGTAEAFFGQGTRLTVV.

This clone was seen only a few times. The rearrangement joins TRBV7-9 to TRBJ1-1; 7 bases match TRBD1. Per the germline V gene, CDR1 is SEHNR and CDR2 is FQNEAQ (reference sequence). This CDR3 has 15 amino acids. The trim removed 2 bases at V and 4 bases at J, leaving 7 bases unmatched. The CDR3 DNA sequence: TGTGCCAGCAGCTTATTTCAGGGGGTAGTCACTGAAGCTTTCTTT. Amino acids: CASSLFQGVVTEAFF.

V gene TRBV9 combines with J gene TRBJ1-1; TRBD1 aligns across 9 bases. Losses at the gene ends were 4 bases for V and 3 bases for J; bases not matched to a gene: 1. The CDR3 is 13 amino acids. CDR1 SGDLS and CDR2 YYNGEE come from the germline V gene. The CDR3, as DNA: TGTGCCAGCAGCTGGACAGGGGACACTGAAGCTTTCTTT. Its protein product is CASSWTGDTEAFF.

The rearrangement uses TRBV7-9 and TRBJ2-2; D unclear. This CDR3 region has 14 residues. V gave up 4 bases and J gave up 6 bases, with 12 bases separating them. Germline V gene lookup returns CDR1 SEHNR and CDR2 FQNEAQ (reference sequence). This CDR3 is CASSSSLGAGELFF. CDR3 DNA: TGTGCCAGCAGCTCCTCTCTTGGGGCCGGGGAGCTGTTTTTT.

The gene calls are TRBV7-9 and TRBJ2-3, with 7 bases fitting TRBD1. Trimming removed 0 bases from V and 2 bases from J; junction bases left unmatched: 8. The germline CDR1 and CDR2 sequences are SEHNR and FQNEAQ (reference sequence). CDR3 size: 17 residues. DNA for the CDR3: TGTGCCAGCAGCTTAGCCGCAGGGGGACAACTCACAGATACGCAGTATTTT. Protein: CASSLAAGGQLTDTQYF.

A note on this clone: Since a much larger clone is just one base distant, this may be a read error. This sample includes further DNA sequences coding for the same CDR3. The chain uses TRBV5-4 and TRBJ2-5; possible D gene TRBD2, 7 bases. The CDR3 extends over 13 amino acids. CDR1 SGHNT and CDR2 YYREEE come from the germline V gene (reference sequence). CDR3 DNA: TGTGCCAGCAGCTCCGGGGGGCGAGAGACTCAGTACTTC. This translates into CASSSGGRETQYF.

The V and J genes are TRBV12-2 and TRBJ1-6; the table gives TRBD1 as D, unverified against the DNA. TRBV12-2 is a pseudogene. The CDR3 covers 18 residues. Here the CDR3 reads CASRLEKGVPSYNSPLHF. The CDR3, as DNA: TGTGCAAGTCGCTTAGAGAAAGGGGTTCCCTCCTATAATTCACCCCTCCACTTT.

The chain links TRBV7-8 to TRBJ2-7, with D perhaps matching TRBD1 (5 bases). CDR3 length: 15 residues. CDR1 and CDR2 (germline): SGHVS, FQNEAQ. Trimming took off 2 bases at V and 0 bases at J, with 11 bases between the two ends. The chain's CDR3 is CASSLQGSLSYEQYF. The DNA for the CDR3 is TGTGCCAGCAGCTTACAGGGTAGTCTCTCCTACGAGCAGTACTTC.

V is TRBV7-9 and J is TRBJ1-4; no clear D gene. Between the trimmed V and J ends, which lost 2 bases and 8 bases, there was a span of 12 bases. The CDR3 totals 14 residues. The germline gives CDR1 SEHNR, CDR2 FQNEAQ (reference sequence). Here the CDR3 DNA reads TGTGCCAGCAGCTTATCGGTTTCGTTGGAAAAACTGTTTTTT. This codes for CASSLSVSLEKLFF.

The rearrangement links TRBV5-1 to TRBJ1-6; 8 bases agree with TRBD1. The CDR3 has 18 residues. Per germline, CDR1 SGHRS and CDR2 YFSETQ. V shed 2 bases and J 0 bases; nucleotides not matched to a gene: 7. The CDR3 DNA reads TGCGCCAGCAGCTTAGGGACAGGCGCGAGCTCCTATAATTCACCCCTCCACTTT. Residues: CASSLGTGASSYNSPLHF.

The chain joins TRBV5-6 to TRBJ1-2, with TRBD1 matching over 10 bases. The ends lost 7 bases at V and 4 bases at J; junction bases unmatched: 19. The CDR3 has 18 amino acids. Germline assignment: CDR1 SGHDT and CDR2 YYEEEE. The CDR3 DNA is TGTGCCAGCCGCTGGGGGTCCGCGGTGACAGGGGGCGGCTATGGCTACACCTTC. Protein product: CASRWGSAVTGGGYGYTF. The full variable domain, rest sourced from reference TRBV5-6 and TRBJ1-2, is DAGVTQSPTHLIKTRGQQVTLRCSPKSGHDTVSWYQQALGQGPQFIFQYYEEEERQRGNFPDRFSGHQFPNYSSELNVNALLLGDSALYLCASRWGSAVTGGGYGYTFGSGTRLTVV.

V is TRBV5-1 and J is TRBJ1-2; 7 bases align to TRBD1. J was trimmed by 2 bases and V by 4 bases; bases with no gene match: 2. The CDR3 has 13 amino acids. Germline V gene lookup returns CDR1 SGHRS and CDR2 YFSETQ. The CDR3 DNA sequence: TGCGCCAGCAGCCCGGACAGGAACTATGGCTACACCTTC. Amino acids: CASSPDRNYGYTF.

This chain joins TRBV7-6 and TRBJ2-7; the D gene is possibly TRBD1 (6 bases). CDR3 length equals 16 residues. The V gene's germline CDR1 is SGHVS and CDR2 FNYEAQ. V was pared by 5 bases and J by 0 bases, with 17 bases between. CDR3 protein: CASSPPGDTDSYEQYF. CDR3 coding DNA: TGTGCCAGCAGCCCCCCTGGGGACACCGACTCCTACGAGCAGTACTTC.

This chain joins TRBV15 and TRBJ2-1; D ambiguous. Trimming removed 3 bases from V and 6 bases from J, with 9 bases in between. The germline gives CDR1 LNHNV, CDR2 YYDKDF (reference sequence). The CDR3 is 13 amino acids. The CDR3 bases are TGTGCCACCAGCAGTTTGGCCAGCAATGAGCAGTTCTTC. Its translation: CATSSLASNEQFF.

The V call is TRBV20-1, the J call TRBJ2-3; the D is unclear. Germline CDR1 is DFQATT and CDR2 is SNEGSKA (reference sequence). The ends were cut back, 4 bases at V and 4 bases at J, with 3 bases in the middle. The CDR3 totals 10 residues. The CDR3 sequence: CSAISDTQYF. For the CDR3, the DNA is TGCAGTGCTATTTCAGATACGCAGTATTTT.

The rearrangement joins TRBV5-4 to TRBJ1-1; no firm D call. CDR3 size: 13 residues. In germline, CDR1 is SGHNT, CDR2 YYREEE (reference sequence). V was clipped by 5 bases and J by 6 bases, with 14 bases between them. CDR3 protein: CASSLYGEPEAFF. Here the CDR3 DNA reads TGTGCCAGCAGTCTCTACGGAGAACCTGAAGCTTTCTTT.

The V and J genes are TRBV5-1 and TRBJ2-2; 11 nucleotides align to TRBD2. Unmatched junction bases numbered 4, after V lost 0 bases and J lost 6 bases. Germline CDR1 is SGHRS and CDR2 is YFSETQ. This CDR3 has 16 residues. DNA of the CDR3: TGCGCCAGCAGCTTGGCACTAGCGGGGGCCGCCGGGGAGCTGTTTTTT. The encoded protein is CASSLALAGAAGELFF. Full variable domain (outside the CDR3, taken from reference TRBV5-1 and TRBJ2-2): KAGVTQTPRYLIKTRGQQVTLSCSPISGHRSVSWYQQTPGQGLQFLFEYFSETQRNKGNFPGRFSGRQFSNSRSEMNVSTLELGDSALYLCASSLALAGAAGELFFGEGSRLTVL.

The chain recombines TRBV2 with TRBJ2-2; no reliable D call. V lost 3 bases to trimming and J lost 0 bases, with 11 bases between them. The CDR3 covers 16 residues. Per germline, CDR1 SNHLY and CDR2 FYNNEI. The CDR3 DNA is TGTGCCAGCAGTGACAACCGGGTGGCGAACACCGGGGAGCTGTTTTTT. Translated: CASSDNRVANTGELFF.